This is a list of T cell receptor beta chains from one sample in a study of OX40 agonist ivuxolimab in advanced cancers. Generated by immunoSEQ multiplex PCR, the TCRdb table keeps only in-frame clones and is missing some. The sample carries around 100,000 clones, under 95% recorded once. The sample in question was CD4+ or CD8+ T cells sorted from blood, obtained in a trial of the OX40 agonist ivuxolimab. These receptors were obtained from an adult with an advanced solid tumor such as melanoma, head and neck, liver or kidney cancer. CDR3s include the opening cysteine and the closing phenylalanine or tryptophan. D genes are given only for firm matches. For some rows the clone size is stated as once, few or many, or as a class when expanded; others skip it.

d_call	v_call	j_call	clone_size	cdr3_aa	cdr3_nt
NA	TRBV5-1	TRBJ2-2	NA	CASSLTQKNTGELFF	TGCGCCAGCAGCTTGACGCAGAAAAACACCGGGGAGCTGTTTTTT
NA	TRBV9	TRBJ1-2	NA	CASGGTYGYTF	TGTGCCAGCGGCGGGACCTATGGCTACACCTTC
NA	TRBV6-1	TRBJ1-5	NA	CASGHGQMFQPQHF	TGTGCCAGCGGGCATGGACAGATGTTTCAGCCCCAGCATTTT
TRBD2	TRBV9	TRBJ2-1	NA	CASSVEPGLAGNNEQFF	TGTGCCAGCAGCGTAGAACCGGGACTAGCGGGAAACAATGAGCAGTTCTTC
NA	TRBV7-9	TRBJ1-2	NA	CASSAPGLGYTF	TGTGCCAGCAGCGCCCCGGGCCTGGGCTACACCTTC
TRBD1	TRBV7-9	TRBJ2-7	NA	CASSLTGVKTYEQYF	TGTGCCAGCAGCTTAACAGGGGTAAAGACCTACGAGCAGTACTTC
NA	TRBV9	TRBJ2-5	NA	CASSVDRTQETQYF	TGTGCCAGCAGCGTAGATAGGACCCAAGAGACCCAGTACTTC
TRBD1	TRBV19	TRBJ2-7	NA	CASILGQGAYEQYF	TGTGCCAGTATTTTGGGACAGGGGGCCTACGAGCAGTACTTC
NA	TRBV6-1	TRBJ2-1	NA	CASSRVGDEQFF	TGTGCCAGCAGCAGGGTTGGGGATGAGCAGTTCTTC
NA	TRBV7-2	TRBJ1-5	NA	CASSLRPRPALNQPQHF	TGTGCCAGCAGCTTAAGACCGCGACCAGCTCTCAATCAGCCCCAGCATTTT
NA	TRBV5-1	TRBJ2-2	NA	CASSYRTANTGELFF	TGCGCCAGCAGCTATAGGACAGCGAACACCGGGGAGCTGTTTTTT
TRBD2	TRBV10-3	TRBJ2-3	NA	CAIGGTSGRASTDTQYF	TGTGCCATAGGGGGTACTAGCGGGAGAGCTAGCACAGATACGCAGTATTTT
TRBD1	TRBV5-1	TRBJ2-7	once	CASSFDRGAYEQYF	TGCGCCAGCAGCTTCGACAGGGGAGCCTACGAGCAGTACTTC
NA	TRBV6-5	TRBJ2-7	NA	CASRTLSSYEQYF	TGTGCCAGCAGAACCTTAAGCTCCTACGAGCAGTACTTC
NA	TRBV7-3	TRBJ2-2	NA	CASSPTRGGTGELFF	TGTGCCAGCAGCCCGACCCGGGGAGGCACCGGGGAGCTGTTTTTT
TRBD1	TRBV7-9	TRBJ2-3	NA	CASSSGTGGSTDTQYF	TGTGCCAGCAGCTCCGGGACAGGGGGGAGCACAGATACGCAGTATTTT
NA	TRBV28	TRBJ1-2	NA	CASSSPGVRNNYGYTF	TGTGCCAGCAGTAGTCCAGGTGTGCGTAATAACTATGGCTACACCTTC
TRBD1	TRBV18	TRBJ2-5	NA	CASSHDRGRFEQETQYF	TGTGCCAGCTCTCACGACAGGGGGCGATTTGAACAAGAGACCCAGTACTTC
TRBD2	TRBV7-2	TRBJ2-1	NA	CASSSNSGSFMNEQFF	TGTGCCAGCAGCTCGAATAGCGGGAGTTTTATGAATGAGCAGTTCTTC
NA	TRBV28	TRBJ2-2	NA	CASSFQAGRKTGELFF	TGTGCCAGCAGTTTTCAGGCAGGTCGCAAGACCGGGGAGCTGTTTTTT
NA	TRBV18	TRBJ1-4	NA	CASSPPGGSEKLFF	TGTGCCAGCTCACCACCTGGGGGAAGTGAAAAACTGTTTTTT
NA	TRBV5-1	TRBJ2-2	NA	CASSLVLTTTGELFF	TGCGCCAGCAGCTTGGTGCTAACTACCACCGGGGAGCTGTTTTTT
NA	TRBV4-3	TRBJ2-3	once	CASSQEGRATDTQYF	TGCGCCAGCAGCCAAGAGGGCAGGGCCACAGATACGCAGTATTTT
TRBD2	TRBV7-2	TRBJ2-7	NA	CASSATSGGSYEQYF	TGTGCCAGCAGCGCGACTAGCGGGGGCTCCTACGAGCAGTACTTC
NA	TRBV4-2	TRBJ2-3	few	CASSQAWGSHTDTQYF	TGTGCCAGCAGCCAAGCATGGGGGAGCCACACAGATACGCAGTATTTT
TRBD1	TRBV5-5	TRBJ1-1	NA	CASRWGQRSTEAFF	TGTGCCAGCAGATGGGGACAGAGGAGCACTGAAGCTTTCTTT
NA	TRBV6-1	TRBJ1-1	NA	CASSNPGSRNTEAFF	TGTGCCAGCAGTAACCCGGGATCACGTAACACTGAAGCTTTCTTT
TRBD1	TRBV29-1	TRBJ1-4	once	CSVTGTVGEKLFF	TGCAGCGTGACCGGGACAGTAGGGGAAAAACTGTTTTTT
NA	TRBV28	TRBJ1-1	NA	CASSGLGEGITEAFF	TGTGCCAGCAGTGGGCTGGGGGAAGGGATCACTGAAGCTTTCTTT
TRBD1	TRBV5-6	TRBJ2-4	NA	CASTVRARRGPKNIQYF	TGTGCCAGCACCGTTAGAGCTCGTAGGGGGCCCAAAAACATTCAGTACTTC
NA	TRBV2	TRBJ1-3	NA	CASSVMAGGNTIYF	TGTGCCAGCAGTGTTATGGCAGGTGGAAACACCATATATTTT
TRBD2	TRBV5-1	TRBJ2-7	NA	CASSRITSGSSYEQYF	TGCGCCAGCAGCAGGATAACGAGCGGGAGCTCCTACGAGCAGTACTTC
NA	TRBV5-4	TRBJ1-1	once	CASSLGLSQAFF	TGTGCCAGCAGCTTGGGACTCAGTCAGGCTTTCTTT
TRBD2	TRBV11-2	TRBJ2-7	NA	CASSLRTSGSEQYF	TGTGCCAGCAGCCTACGGACTAGCGGGAGCGAGCAGTACTTC
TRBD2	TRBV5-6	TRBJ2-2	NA	CASSPPLAGMGELFF	TGTGCCAGCAGCCCGCCACTAGCGGGAATGGGAGAGCTGTTTTTT
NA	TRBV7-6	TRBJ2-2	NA	CASSLGSTIPSYGELFF	TGTGCCAGCAGCTTAGGGTCGACCATCCCCAGTTACGGGGAGCTGTTTTTT
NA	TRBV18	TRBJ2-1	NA	CASSRSVGGGLDNEQFF	TGTGCCAGCTCACGCTCCGTCGGCGGAGGGTTGGACAATGAGCAGTTCTTC
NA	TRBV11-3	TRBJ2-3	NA	CASSLDLASSGTDTQYF	TGTGCCAGCAGCTTAGATCTCGCTAGCTCGGGCACAGATACGCAGTATTTT
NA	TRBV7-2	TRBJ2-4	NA	CASSLRTVLAKNIQYF	TGTGCCAGCAGCCTAAGGACGGTACTAGCCAAAAACATTCAGTACTTC
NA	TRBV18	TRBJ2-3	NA	CASSPPLRTQYF	TGTGCCAGCTCACCTCCATTGAGGACGCAGTATTTT
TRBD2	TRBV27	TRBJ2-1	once	CASSSLAGGSYNEQFF	TGTGCCAGCAGTTCACTAGCGGGAGGCTCCTACAATGAGCAGTTCTTC
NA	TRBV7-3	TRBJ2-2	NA	CASSIAANTGELFF	TGTGCCAGCAGCATTGCAGCGAACACCGGGGAGCTGTTTTTT
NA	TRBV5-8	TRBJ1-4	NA	CASSLGARATNEKLFF	TGTGCCAGCAGCTTGGGGGCCCGTGCAACTAATGAAAAACTGTTTTTT
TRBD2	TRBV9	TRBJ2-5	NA	CASSVDGTRKETQYF	TGTGCCAGCAGCGTAGACGGGACTAGGAAAGAGACCCAGTACTTC
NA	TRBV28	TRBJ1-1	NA	CASSLVQNPFTEAFF	TGTGCCAGCAGTTTAGTGCAGAATCCCTTCACTGAAGCTTTCTTT
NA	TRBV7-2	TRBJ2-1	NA	CASRVGFGYNEQFF	TGTGCCAGCAGGGTGGGGTTTGGTTACAATGAGCAGTTCTTC
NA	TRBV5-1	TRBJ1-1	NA	CASSSQGSMNTEAFF	TGCGCCAGCAGCTCGCAGGGCAGCATGAACACTGAAGCTTTCTTT
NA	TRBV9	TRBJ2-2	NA	CASSAGPYTGELFF	TGTGCCAGCAGCGCCGGACCATACACCGGGGAGCTGTTTTTT
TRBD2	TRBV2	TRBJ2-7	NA	CASRRLAGADEQYF	TGTGCCAGCAGGCGACTAGCGGGAGCGGATGAGCAGTACTTC
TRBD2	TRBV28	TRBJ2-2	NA	CASQRGAGGNTGELFF	TGTGCCTCTCAACGGGGAGCGGGAGGCAACACCGGGGAGCTGTTTTTT
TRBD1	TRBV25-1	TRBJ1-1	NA	CASSEYKAKDRAEAFF	TGTGCCAGCAGTGAATATAAGGCAAAGGACAGGGCTGAAGCTTTCTTT
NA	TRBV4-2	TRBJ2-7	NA	CASSQDSAGREQYF	TGTGCCAGCAGCCAAGATTCCGCAGGGCGCGAGCAGTACTTC
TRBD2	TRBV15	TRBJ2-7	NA	CATSPTSGSYEQYF	TGTGCCACCAGCCCTACTAGCGGCTCCTACGAGCAGTACTTC
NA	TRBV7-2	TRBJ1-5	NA	CASSLEGPQHF	TGTGCCAGCAGCTTAGAGGGGCCCCAGCATTTT
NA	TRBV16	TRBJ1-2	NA	CASSQSPAGADGYTF	TGTGCCAGCAGCCAATCTCCCGCAGGGGCTGATGGCTACACCTTC